Included here is one T cell receptor (beta chain) sequence, with context. The sample belongs to a study of CD8+CD57+ T cells in acquired aplastic anemia. Only patients with CD8+CD57+ cell expansion on flow cytometry were chosen for sequencing. It was genomic DNA that served as the template for profiling TCR beta VDJ and CDR3. In TCRdb, the reads were re-called with MiXCR into one record per CDR3 protein. The sample lists 160,000 or so distinct CDR3 sequences, around 48% occurring once. Germline CDR1 reads KGHSH; CDR2 reads LQKENI. Trimming took off 5 bases at V and 2 bases at J, with 9 bases between the two ends. The CDR3 is 13 amino acids.

This chain uses TRBV18 with TRBJ1-2; a weak D match, TRBD1 (6 bases). This receptor was taken from a human donor with aplastic anemia. Input material: sorted CD4+, CD8+, or CD8+CD57+ T cells (not recorded which) from PBMCs. The CDR3 DNA reads as TGTGCCAGCTCAACAGGACAGAACTATGGCTACACCTTC. Amino acid sequence: CASSTGQNYGYTF.